The next 2 T cell receptor beta chains were all read from a single sample in a study of cytomegalovirus exposure and HLA in healthy donors. Vbeta (60) and Jbeta (13) primers were used in the PCR. The repertoire was sequenced with immunoSEQ multiplex PCR; TCRdb's copy has only in-frame clones and lacks some. The sample lists around 150,000 clones; 71% were seen once. Sequencing was performed on PBMCs. The origin of the receptors is a young woman in good health and CMV-seronegative.

A few counts support this clone. V is TRBV4-3 and J is TRBJ2-1; TRBD2 aligns across 11 bases. The V segment lost 5 bases and the J segment 4 bases; nucleotides outside the gene matches: 1. The CDR3 loop spans 14 amino acids. Germline V CDR1 and CDR2: LGHNA, YSLEER. CDR3 in amino acids: CASSRLAGYNEQFF. CDR3 nucleotides: TGCGCCAGCAGCAGACTAGCGGGATACAATGAGCAGTTCTTC.

This sequence joins TRBV6-6 and TRBJ1-4; D unresolved. Per germline, CDR1 MNHNY and CDR2 SVGAGI (reference sequence). Trimming removed 2 bases at V and 5 bases at J, with 9 bases between. The CDR3 extends over 14 amino acids. The CDR3 coding sequence is TGTGCCAGCAGTTACGGAGGAGTCAATGAAAAACTGTTTTTT. This codes for CASSYGGVNEKLFF.